The T cell receptor beta chain under discussion was sequenced for a study of early T cells in non-severe SARS-CoV-2 infection. About the research overall: Unsorted whole blood bulk RNA was sequenced, with unpaired chains. Findings of the study overall: Using VDJdb, the matching emphasized anti-spike CD8 responses while missing private and CD4 specificities.

Individual cDNA molecules received unique molecular identifiers. One entry per CDR3 protein, called by TCRdb with MiXCR from the 5' RACE reads. This table has about 60,000 distinct CDR3 sequences, 9.5% to 15% appearing once. This clonotype was seen repeatedly, ten times or more. Its target is unknown. The CDR3 has 16 amino acids. V lost 2 bases to trimming and J lost 7 bases, with 20 bases between them. The receptor was isolated from an adult who was a healthcare worker with PCR-confirmed SARS-CoV-2 infection or an uninfected control (not recorded which). The chain carries TRBV12-3 or TRBV12-4 and TRBJ1-2; D is possibly TRBD1 (6 bases). Input material: whole blood. CDR3 bases: TGTGCCAGCAGTTTAAGGGGGAGCCGGGGCGTTAGTGGCTACACCTTC. As protein: CASSLRGSRGVSGYTF.